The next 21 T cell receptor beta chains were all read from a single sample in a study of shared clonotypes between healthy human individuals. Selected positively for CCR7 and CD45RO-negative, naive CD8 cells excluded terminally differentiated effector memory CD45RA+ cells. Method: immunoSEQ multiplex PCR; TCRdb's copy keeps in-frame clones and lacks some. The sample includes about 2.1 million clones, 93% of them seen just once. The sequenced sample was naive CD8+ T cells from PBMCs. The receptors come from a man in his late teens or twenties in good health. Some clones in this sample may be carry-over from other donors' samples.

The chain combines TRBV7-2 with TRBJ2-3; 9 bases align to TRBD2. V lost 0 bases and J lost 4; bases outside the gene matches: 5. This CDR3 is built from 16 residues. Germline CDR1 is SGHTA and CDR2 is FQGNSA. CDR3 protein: CASSLARGGRADTQYF. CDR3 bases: TGTGCCAGCAGCTTAGCGCGAGGCGGGAGGGCAGATACGCAGTATTTT. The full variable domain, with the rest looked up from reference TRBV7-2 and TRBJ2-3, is GAGVSQSPSNKVTEKGKDVELRCDPISGHTALYWYRQSLGQGLEFLIYFQGNSAPDKSGLPSDRFSAERTGGSVSTLTIQRTQQEDSAVYLCASSLARGGRADTQYFGPGTRLTVL.

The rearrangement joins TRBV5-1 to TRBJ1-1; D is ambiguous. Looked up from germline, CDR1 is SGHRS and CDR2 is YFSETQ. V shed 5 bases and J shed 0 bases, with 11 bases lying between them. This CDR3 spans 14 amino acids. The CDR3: CASSFEGMNTEAFF. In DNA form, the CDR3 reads TGCGCCAGCAGTTTTGAGGGTATGAACACTGAAGCTTTCTTT.

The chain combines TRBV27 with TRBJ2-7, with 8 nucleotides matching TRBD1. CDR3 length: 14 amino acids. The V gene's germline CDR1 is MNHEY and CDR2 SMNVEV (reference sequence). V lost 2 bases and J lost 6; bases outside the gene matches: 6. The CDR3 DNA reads TGTGCCAGCAGTTTAGGACAGGGCTTTGGCGAGCAGTACTTC. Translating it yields CASSLGQGFGEQYF.

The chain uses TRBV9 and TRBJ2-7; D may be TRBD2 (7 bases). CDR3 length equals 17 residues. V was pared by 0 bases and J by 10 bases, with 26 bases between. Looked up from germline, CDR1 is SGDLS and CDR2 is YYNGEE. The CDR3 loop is CASSVGGATSSLGVQYF. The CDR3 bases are TGTGCCAGCAGCGTAGGGGGGGCGACTAGCTCTCTCGGGGTACAGTACTTC.

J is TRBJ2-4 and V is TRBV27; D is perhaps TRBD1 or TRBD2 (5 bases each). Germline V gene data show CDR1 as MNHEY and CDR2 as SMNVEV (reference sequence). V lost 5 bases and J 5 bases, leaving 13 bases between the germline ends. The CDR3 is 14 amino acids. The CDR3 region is CASSDRDHQNIQYF. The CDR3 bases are TGTGCCAGCAGTGACCGGGACCACCAAAACATTCAGTACTTC.

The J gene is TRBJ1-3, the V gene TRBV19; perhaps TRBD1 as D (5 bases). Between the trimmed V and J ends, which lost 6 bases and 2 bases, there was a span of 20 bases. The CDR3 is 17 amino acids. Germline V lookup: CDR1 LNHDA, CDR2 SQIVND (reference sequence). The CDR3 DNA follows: TGTGCCAGTAGCGCCCTGGCCGGACAAGATGCTGGAAACACCATATATTTT. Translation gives CASSALAGQDAGNTIYF.

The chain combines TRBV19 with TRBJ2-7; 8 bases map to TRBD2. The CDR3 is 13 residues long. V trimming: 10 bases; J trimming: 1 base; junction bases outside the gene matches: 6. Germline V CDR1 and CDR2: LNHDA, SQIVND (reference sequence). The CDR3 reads CATSSGGSYEQYF. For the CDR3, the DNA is TGTGCCACCTCCTCGGGGGGGTCCTACGAGCAGTACTTC.

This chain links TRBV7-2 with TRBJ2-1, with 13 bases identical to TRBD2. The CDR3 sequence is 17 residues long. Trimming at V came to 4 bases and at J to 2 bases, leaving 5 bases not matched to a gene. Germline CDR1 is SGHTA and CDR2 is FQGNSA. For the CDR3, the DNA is TGTGCCAGCAGCTCCCGGACTAGCGGGAGCCCCTACAATGAGCAGTTCTTC. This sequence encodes CASSSRTSGSPYNEQFF.

Written as DNA, the CDR3 is TGCGCCAGCAGCCAAGGGGCAGCCTCCTATAGCAATCAGCCCCAGCATTTT. Its protein product is CASSQGAASYSNQPQHF. The V call is TRBV4-1, the J call TRBJ1-5, with D hard to call. This CDR3 contains 17 residues. Trimming left V 1 base short and J 0 bases short, with 13 bases between. In germline, CDR1 is MGHRA, CDR2 YSYEKL.

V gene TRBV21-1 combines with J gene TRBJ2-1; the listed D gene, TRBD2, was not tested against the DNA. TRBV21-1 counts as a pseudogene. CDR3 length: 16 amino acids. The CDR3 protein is CASSKHPTSGINEQFF. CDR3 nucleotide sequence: TGTGCCAGCAGCAAACATCCCACTAGCGGGATCAATGAGCAGTTCTTC.

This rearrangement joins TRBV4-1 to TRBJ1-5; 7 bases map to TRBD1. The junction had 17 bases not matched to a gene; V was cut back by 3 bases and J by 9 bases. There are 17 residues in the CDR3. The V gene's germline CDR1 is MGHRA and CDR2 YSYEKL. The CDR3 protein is CASSQGRTGTVGWPQHF. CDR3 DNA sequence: TGCGCCAGCAGCCAGGGGAGAACTGGGACAGTGGGATGGCCCCAGCATTTT.

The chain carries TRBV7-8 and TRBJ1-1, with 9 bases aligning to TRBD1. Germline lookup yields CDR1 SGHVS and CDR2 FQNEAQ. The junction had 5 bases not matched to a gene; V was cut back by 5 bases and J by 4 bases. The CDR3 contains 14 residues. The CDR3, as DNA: TGTGCCAGCAGCCCGACAGGGGGGGGCACTGAAGCTTTCTTT. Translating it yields CASSPTGGGTEAFF.

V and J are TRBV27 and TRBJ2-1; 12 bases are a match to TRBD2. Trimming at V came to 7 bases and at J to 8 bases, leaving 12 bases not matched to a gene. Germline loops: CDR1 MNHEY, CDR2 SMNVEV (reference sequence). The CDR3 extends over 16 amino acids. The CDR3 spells CASTLWPSGRVDEQFF. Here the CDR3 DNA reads TGTGCCAGCACCCTTTGGCCTAGCGGGAGGGTCGATGAGCAGTTCTTC.

DNA of the CDR3: TGTGCCAGCAGCTTGGTTCCGGGTCCCTACGAGCAGTACTTC. It specifies CASSLVPGPYEQYF. This rearrangement joins TRBV5-8 to TRBJ2-7; D is unresolved. Germline values: CDR1 SGHTS, CDR2 YDEGEE. The CDR3 is 14 residues long. Trimming removed 0 bases from V and 2 bases from J, with 9 bases in between.

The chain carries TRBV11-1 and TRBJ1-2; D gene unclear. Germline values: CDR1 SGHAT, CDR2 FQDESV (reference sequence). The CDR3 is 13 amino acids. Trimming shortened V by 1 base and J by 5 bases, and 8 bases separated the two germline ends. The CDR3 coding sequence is TGTGCCAGCAGCTTAGGCGCGGTTTATGGCTACACCTTC. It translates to CASSLGAVYGYTF. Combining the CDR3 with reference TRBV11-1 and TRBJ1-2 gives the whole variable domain EAEVAQSPRYKITEKSQAVAFWCDPISGHATLYWYRQILGQGPELLVQFQDESVVDDSQLPKDRFSAERLKGVDSTLKIQPAELGDSAMYLCASSLGAVYGYTFGSGTRLTVV.

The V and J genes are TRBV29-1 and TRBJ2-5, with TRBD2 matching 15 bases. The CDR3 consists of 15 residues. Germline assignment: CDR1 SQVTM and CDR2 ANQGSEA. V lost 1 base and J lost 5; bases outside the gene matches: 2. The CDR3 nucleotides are TGCAGCGTTGAAGGGGGACTAGCGGGAGGTGAGACCCAGTACTTC. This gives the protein CSVEGGLAGGETQYF.

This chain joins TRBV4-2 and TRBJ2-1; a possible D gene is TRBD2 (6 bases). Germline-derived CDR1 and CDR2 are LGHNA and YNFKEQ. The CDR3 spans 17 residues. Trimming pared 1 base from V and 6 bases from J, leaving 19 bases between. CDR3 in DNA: TGTGCCAGCAGCCAAGTGGGAGGACCAGCGGTCGGCAATGAGCAGTTCTTC. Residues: CASSQVGGPAVGNEQFF.

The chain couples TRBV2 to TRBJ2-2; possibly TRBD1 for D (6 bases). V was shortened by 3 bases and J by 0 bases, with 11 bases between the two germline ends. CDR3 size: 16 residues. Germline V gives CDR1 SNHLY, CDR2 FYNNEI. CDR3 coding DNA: TGTGCCAGCAGTGAGACCAGGGGTCCGAACACCGGGGAGCTGTTTTTT. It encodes CASSETRGPNTGELFF.

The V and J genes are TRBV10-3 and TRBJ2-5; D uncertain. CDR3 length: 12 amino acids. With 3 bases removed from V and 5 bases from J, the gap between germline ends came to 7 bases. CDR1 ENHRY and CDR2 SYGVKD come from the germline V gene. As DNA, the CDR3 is TGTGCCATCAGTGACACTTGGGAGACCCAGTACTTC. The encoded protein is CAISDTWETQYF.

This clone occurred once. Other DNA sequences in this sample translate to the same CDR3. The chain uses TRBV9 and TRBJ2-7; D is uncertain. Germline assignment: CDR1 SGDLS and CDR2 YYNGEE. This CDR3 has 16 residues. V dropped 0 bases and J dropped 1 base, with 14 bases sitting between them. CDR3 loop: CASSVGPAGSSYEQYF. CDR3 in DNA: TGTGCCAGCAGCGTAGGGCCAGCCGGATCTTCCTACGAGCAGTACTTC.

As DNA, the CDR3 is TGTGCCAGCAGCCCGCTGCCTGGGGTCACTGAAGCTTTCTTT. It codes for CASSPLPGVTEAFF. This sequence joins TRBV7-8 and TRBJ1-1; D gene uncertain. Germline lookup yields CDR1 SGHVS and CDR2 FQNEAQ. Trimming removed 5 bases from V and 4 bases from J, with 14 bases in between. The CDR3 has 14 amino acids.